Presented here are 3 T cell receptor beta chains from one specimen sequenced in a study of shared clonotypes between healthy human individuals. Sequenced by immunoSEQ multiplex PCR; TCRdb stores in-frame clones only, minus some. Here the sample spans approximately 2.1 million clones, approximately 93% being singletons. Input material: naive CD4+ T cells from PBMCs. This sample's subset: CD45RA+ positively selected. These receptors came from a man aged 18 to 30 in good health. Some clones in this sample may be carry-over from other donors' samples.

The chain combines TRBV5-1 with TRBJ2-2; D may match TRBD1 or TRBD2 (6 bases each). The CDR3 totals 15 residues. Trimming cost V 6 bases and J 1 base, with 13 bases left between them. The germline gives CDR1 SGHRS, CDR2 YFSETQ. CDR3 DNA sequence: TGCGCCAGCAAGGGGGGAACAGGGAACACCGGGGAGCTGTTTTTT. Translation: CASKGGTGNTGELFF.

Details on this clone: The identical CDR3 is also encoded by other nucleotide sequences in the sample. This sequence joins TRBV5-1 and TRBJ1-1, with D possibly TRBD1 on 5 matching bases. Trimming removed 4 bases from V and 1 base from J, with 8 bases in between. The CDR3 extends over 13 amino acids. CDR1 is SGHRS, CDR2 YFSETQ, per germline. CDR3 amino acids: CASSLTGNTEAFF. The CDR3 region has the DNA TGCGCCAGCAGCCTTACAGGGAACACTGAAGCTTTCTTT.

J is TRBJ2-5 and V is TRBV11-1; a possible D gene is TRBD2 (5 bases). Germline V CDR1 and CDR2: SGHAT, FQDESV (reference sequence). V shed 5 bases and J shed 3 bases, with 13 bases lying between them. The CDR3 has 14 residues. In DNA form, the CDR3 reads TGTGCCAGCAGCCGGAGGTACAGCGAAGAGACCCAGTACTTC. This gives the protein CASSRRYSEETQYF. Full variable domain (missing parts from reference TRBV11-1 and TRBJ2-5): EAEVAQSPRYKITEKSQAVAFWCDPISGHATLYWYRQILGQGPELLVQFQDESVVDDSQLPKDRFSAERLKGVDSTLKIQPAELGDSAMYLCASSRRYSEETQYFGPGTRLLVL.